These 24 T cell receptor beta chains share one sample of origin, sequenced in a study of blood T cell repertoires in COVID-19. Profiling relied on immunoSEQ multiplex PCR, and the TCRdb table lists in-frame clones only, not all of them. The data show under 60,000 clones, 90% seen once. The material sequenced was peripheral blood. These TCRs come from a human donor in a cohort sampled during active COVID-19.

This rearrangement joins TRBV2 to TRBJ1-4; 7 bases are shared with TRBD1. Germline-derived CDR1 and CDR2 are SNHLY and FYNNEI. The CDR3 runs to 14 residues. V gave up 6 bases and J gave up 2 bases; unmatched junction bases: 3. CDR3 coding DNA: TGTGCCAGCAGGGACAGGTTGACTAATGAAAAACTGTTTTTT. Translation gives CASRDRLTNEKLFF.

J is TRBJ2-3 and V is TRBV18, with 7 bases matching TRBD1. This CDR3 has 14 residues. Germline V CDR1 and CDR2: KGHSH, LQKENI. Unmatched junction bases numbered 4, after V lost 4 bases and J lost 3 bases. The CDR3 is CASSLRQGTDTQYF. The CDR3 DNA follows: TGTGCCAGCTCACTCCGACAGGGTACAGATACGCAGTATTTT.

This sequence joins TRBV6-5 and TRBJ1-3; 9 bases match TRBD1. The junction had 5 bases not matched to a gene; V was cut back by 2 bases and J by 3 bases. Germline values: CDR1 MNHEY, CDR2 SVGAGI. The CDR3 has 16 residues. The CDR3 protein is CASSYRGQGSGNTIYF. The CDR3 nucleotides are TGTGCCAGCAGTTACCGTGGACAGGGGAGTGGAAACACCATATATTTT.

V usage is TRBV3-1 (or the pseudogene TRBV3-2) and J usage is TRBJ1-1, with 7 nucleotides matching TRBD1. There are 14 residues in the CDR3. Germline V CDR1 and CDR2: LGHDT, YNNKEL (reference sequence). With V trimmed by 4 bases and J by 5 bases, 7 bases remained unmatched. CDR3 nucleotide sequence: TGTGCCAGCAGCCGACAGGGTTTTTCGACTGAAGCTTTCTTT. It yields the protein CASSRQGFSTEAFF.

This chain joins TRBV3-1 (or the pseudogene TRBV3-2) and TRBJ2-1; 8 nucleotides match TRBD2. The germline gives CDR1 LGHDT, CDR2 YNNKEL (reference sequence). The CDR3 covers 14 residues. With 4 bases clipped from V and 7 bases from J, the junction kept 6 bases outside the gene matches. CDR3: CASSRTSLGNEQFF. The CDR3 region has the DNA TGTGCCAGCAGCCGGACTAGCCTGGGGAATGAGCAGTTCTTC.

The chain recombines TRBV19 with TRBJ2-1; 10 bases are shared with TRBD2. The V and J ends lost 4 bases and 15 bases, in that order; junction bases with no gene match: 6. The CDR3 length is 12 residues. Germline-derived CDR1 and CDR2 are LNHDA and SQIVND (reference sequence). The CDR3 spells CASSTLSSGRFF. In nucleotides, the CDR3 is TGTGCCAGTAGTACCCTTTCTAGCGGGAGGTTCTTC. Complete variable domain (other parts from reference TRBV19 and TRBJ2-1): DGGITQSPKYLFRKEGQNVTLSCEQNLNHDAMYWYRQDPGQGLRLIYYSQIVNDFQKGDIAEGYSVSREKKESFPLTVTSAQKNPTAFYLCASSTLSSGRFFGPGTRLTVL.

V gene TRBV12-3 or TRBV12-4 combines with J gene TRBJ1-5; the D gene is possibly TRBD1 (5 bases). This CDR3 spans 13 amino acids. V lost 6 bases to trimming and J lost 3 bases, with 9 bases between them. This CDR3 is CASRDSFNQPQHF. The CDR3 bases are TGTGCCAGCAGAGACAGTTTCAATCAGCCCCAGCATTTT.

The chain carries TRBV7-2 and TRBJ1-5; D gene uncertain. V lost 5 bases and J 1 base, leaving 12 bases between the germline ends. CDR3 length: 15 amino acids. Per germline, CDR1 SGHTA and CDR2 FQGNSA. The CDR3 reads CASSPTTRSNQPQHF. The CDR3 DNA reads TGTGCCAGCAGCCCGACTACCCGCAGCAATCAGCCCCAGCATTTT.

The V call is TRBV3-1 (or the pseudogene TRBV3-2), the J call TRBJ1-2; D call uncertain. Germline V CDR1 and CDR2: LGHDT, YNNKEL (reference sequence). Trimming removed 0 bases at V and 7 bases at J, with 9 bases between. The CDR3 consists of 13 residues. The CDR3 sequence: CASSQDPGSGYTF. The CDR3 DNA follows: TGTGCCAGCAGCCAAGATCCAGGAAGTGGCTACACCTTC.

Only a few counts were recorded for this clone. This rearrangement joins TRBV29-1 to TRBJ2-5, with D tentatively TRBD1 (6 bases). Germline assignment: CDR1 SQVTM and CDR2 ANQGSEA. This CDR3 is 16 amino acids long. With 4 bases removed from V and 7 bases from J, the gap between germline ends came to 25 bases. The CDR3: CSVGLDRLLNKGTQYF. The CDR3, as DNA: TGCAGCGTTGGTTTAGACAGGTTGCTCAACAAAGGGACCCAGTACTTC.

The chain joins TRBV5-4 to TRBJ1-1, with TRBD1 matching over 9 bases. This CDR3 has 15 residues. Trimming at V came to 3 bases and at J to 0 bases, leaving 3 bases not matched to a gene. Germline values: CDR1 SGHNT, CDR2 YYREEE (reference sequence). DNA for the CDR3: TGTGCCAGCAGCTGGGGGGACAGGGTGAACACTGAAGCTTTCTTT. Translation: CASSWGDRVNTEAFF.

The chain joins TRBV28 to TRBJ2-1, with D possibly being TRBD1 (7 bases). The CDR3 extends over 18 amino acids. V was trimmed by 5 bases and J by 0 bases, leaving 20 bases between them. Germline assignment: CDR1 MDHEN and CDR2 SYDVKM. In nucleotides, the CDR3 is TGTGCCAGCAGTCAGTCGGTCAGGGGGGTAAGCTCCTACAATGAGCAGTTCTTC. This translates into CASSQSVRGVSSYNEQFF.

This chain joins TRBV9 and TRBJ2-5, with 9 bases identical to TRBD1. V lost 3 bases, J lost 3 bases, and 21 bases stayed unmatched. The germline gives CDR1 SGDLS, CDR2 YYNGEE. The CDR3 is made up of 20 amino acids. CDR3: CASSEKELGTGPPNKETQYF. The CDR3 nucleotides are TGTGCCAGCAGCGAGAAAGAGCTGGGGACAGGGCCTCCTAACAAAGAGACCCAGTACTTC.

J is TRBJ1-5 and V is TRBV2, with 12 bases that match TRBD1. The V segment lost 3 bases and the J segment 3 bases; nucleotides outside the gene matches: 6. CDR1 is SNHLY and CDR2 is FYNNEI in the germline V gene. The CDR3 length is 17 residues. The CDR3 DNA reads TGTGCCAGCAGTGACCCGGGACAGGGGGCTTTCAATCAGCCCCAGCATTTT. Amino acids: CASSDPGQGAFNQPQHF.

This clone was found a few times. CDR3 residues: CASSVAVTEKLFF. CDR3 DNA sequence: TGCGCCAGCAGCGTGGCAGTTACTGAAAAACTGTTTTTT. This chain links TRBV4-1 with TRBJ1-4; D uncertain. Germline loops: CDR1 MGHRA, CDR2 YSYEKL. The CDR3 contains 13 residues. Trimming stripped 5 bases from V and 7 bases from J, with 11 bases between.

This chain connects TRBV5-1 to TRBJ2-3; D gene ambiguous. There are 15 residues in the CDR3. Trimming shortened V by 4 bases and J by 7 bases, and 19 bases separated the two germline ends. Germline CDR1 SGHRS, CDR2 YFSETQ. The CDR3 sequence: CASSPLLNLANTQYF. DNA for the CDR3: TGCGCCAGCAGCCCTCTGTTAAACTTAGCAAATACGCAGTATTTT.

This clone has only a few counts. The rearrangement links TRBV5-6 to TRBJ2-2; 7 nucleotides agree with TRBD2. The germline CDR1 and CDR2 sequences are SGHDT and YYEEEE. V dropped 3 bases and J dropped 3; count of bases not matched to a gene: 11. The CDR3 is made up of 17 amino acids. This CDR3 is CASSSPRGVSDTGELFF. In DNA, the CDR3 is TGTGCCAGCAGCTCCCCCCGGGGGGTATCGGACACCGGGGAGCTGTTTTTT.

This clone has only one observation. The chain recombines TRBV12-3 or TRBV12-4 with TRBJ2-7; 9 nucleotides line up with TRBD2. V was clipped by 9 bases and J by 2 bases; unmatched bases: 5. This CDR3 is 13 amino acids long. The DNA for the CDR3 is TGTGCCAGTTTACTAGCGGGTGCCTACGAGCAGTACTTC. Translated: CASLLAGAYEQYF.

The rearrangement links TRBV7-3 to TRBJ2-7; D is uncertain. In germline, CDR1 is SGHTA, CDR2 FQGTGA. This CDR3 is built from 10 residues. CDR3 nucleotide sequence: TGTGCCAGCCCCTCCTCCGAGCAGTACGTC. Translation: CASPSSEQYV.

The rearrangement links TRBV7-2 to TRBJ1-5; D is possibly TRBD1 (6 bases). The CDR3 has 14 residues. With 1 base removed from V and 4 bases from J, the gap between germline ends came to 8 bases. CDR1 is SGHTA, CDR2 FQGNSA, per germline. CDR3 bases: TGTGCCAGCAGCTTAGTCAGGGGAAATCAGCCCCAGCATTTT. It translates to CASSLVRGNQPQHF.

V and J are TRBV12-3 or TRBV12-4 and TRBJ1-5; 7 bases are a match to TRBD1. V trimming: 6 bases; J trimming: 6 bases; junction bases outside the gene matches: 5. The CDR3 is 13 residues long. The CDR3 DNA sequence: TGTGCCAGCAGGGAGGACAGGCTTCAGCCCCAGCATTTT. Translation gives CASREDRLQPQHF.

The V call is TRBV28, the J call TRBJ2-5; possibly TRBD2 for D (5 bases). This CDR3 comprises 13 residues. V shed 5 bases and J shed 0 bases, with 7 bases lying between them. Germline V gene lookup returns CDR1 MDHEN and CDR2 SYDVKM. The CDR3 loop is CASSPGNQETQYF. The CDR3 region has the DNA TGTGCCAGCAGTCCGGGGAACCAAGAGACCCAGTACTTC.

The chain joins TRBV7-9 to TRBJ2-1; D may be TRBD1 (6 bases). The CDR3 is made up of 16 amino acids. The germline V gene has CDR1 SEHNR and CDR2 FQNEAQ (reference sequence). V lost 5 bases and J lost 5, with 19 bases in between. Here the CDR3 DNA reads TGTGCCAGCAGCACCCTAGGCAGGGGTAGCGACAATGAGCAGTTCTTC. Protein: CASSTLGRGSDNEQFF. Variable domain in full (rest from reference TRBV7-9 and TRBJ2-1): DTGVSQNPRHKITKRGQNVTFRCDPISEHNRLYWYRQTLGQGPEFLTYFQNEAQLEKSRLLSDRFSAERPKGSFSTLEIQRTEQGDSAMYLCASSTLGRGSDNEQFFGPGTRLTVL.

The J gene is TRBJ1-5, the V gene TRBV28; D unresolved. The V gene lost 7 bases and the J gene lost 9 bases, with 13 bases spanning the gap. The CDR3 loop spans 12 amino acids. Germline values: CDR1 MDHEN, CDR2 SYDVKM. Here the CDR3 DNA reads TGTGCCAGCACCCCCCCCGGGAGGCCCCAGCATTTT. Its translation: CASTPPGRPQHF.